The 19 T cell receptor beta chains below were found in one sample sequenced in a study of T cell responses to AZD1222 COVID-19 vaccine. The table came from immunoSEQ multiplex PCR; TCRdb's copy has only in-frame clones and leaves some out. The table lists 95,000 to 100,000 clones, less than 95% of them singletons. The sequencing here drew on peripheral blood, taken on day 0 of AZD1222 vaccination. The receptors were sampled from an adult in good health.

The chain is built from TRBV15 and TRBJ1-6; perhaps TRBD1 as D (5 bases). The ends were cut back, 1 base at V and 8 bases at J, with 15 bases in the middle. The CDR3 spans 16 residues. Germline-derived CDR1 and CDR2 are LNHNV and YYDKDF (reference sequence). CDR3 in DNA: TGTGCCACCAGCAGAGTAGGCGGGGCTGGGGATTCACCCCTCCACTTT. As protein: CATSRVGGAGDSPLHF.

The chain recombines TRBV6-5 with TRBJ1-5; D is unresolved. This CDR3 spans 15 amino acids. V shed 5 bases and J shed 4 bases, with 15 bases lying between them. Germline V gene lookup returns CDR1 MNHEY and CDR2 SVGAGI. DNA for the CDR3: TGTGCCAGCAGTACCCTCGGGCAGTCGAATCAGCCCCAGCATTTT. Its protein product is CASSTLGQSNQPQHF.

The CDR3 DNA sequence: TGTGCCAGCAGCCAAAATATGGATACGCAGTATTTT. Translation: CASSQNMDTQYF. The rearrangement joins TRBV14 to TRBJ2-3; D unclear. Per the germline V gene, CDR1 is SGHDN and CDR2 is FVKESK. Trimming removed 2 bases from V and 6 bases from J, with 6 bases in between. The CDR3 spans 12 residues.

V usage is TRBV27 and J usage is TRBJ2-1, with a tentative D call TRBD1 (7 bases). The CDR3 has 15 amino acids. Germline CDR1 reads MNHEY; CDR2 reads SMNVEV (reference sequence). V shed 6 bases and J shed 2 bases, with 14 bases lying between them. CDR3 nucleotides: TGTGCCAGCAGCCTTCAGGGGGGAACCTACAATGAGCAGTTCTTC. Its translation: CASSLQGGTYNEQFF.

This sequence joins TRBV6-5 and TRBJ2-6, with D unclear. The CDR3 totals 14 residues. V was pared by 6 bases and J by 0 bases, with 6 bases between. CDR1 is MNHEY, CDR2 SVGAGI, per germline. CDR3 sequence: CASRQSSGANVLTF. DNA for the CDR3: TGTGCCAGCAGACAGAGCTCTGGGGCCAACGTCCTGACTTTC.

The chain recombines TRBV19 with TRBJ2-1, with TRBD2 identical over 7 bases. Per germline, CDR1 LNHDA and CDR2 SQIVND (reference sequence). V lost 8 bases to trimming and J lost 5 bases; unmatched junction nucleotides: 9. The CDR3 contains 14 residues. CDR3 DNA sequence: TGTGCCAGTGGAAGCGGGGAACCCAACAATGAGCAGTTCTTC. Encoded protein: CASGSGEPNNEQFF. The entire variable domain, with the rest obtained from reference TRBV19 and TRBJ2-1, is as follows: DGGITQSPKYLFRKEGQNVTLSCEQNLNHDAMYWYRQDPGQGLRLIYYSQIVNDFQKGDIAEGYSVSREKKESFPLTVTSAQKNPTAFYLCASGSGEPNNEQFFGPGTRLTVL.

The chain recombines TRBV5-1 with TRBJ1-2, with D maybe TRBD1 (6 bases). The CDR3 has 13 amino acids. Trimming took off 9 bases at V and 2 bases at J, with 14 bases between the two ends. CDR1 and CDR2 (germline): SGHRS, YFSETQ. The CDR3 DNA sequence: TGCGCCACCGCTAATGACAGGAACTATGGCTACACCTTC. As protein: CATANDRNYGYTF. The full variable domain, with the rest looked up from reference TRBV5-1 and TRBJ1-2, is KAGVTQTPRYLIKTRGQQVTLSCSPISGHRSVSWYQQTPGQGLQFLFEYFSETQRNKGNFPGRFSGRQFSNSRSEMNVSTLELGDSALYLCATANDRNYGYTFGSGTRLTVV.

CDR3 residues: CASSPRTQETQYF. CDR3 nucleotides: TGTGCCAGCAGCCCGCGGACCCAAGAGACCCAGTACTTC. This chain links TRBV3-1 (or the pseudogene TRBV3-2) with TRBJ2-5; D remains unclear. CDR1 and CDR2 from the germline V gene are LGHDT and YNNKEL (reference sequence). CDR3 length equals 13 residues. V was pared by 4 bases and J by 1 base, with 7 bases between.

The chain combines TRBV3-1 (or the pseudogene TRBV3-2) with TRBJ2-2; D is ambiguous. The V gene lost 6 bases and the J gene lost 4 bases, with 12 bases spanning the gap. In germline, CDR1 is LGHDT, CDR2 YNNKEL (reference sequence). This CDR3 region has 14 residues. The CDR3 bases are TGTGCCAGCAGTCTTGACCCAGGCACCGGGGAGCTGTTTTTT. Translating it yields CASSLDPGTGELFF.

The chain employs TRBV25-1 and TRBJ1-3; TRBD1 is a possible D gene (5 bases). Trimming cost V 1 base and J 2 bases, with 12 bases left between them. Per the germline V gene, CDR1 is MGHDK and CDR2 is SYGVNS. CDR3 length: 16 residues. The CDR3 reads CASSEFSGHAGNTIYF. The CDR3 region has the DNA TGTGCCAGCAGTGAATTCTCAGGACACGCTGGAAACACCATATATTTT.

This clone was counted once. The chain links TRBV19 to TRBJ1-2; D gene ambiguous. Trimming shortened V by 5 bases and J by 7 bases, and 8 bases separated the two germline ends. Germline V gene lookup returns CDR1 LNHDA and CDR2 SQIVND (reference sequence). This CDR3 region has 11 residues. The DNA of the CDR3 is TGTGCCAGTAGTCGCTGGTCTGGCTACACCTTC. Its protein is CASSRWSGYTF.

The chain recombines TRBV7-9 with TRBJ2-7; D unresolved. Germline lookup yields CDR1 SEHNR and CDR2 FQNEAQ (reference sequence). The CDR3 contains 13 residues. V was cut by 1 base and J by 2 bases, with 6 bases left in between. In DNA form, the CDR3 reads TGTGCCAGCAGCTTAGGACACCCCTACGAGCAGTACTTC. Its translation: CASSLGHPYEQYF. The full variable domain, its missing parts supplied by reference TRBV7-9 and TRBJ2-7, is DTGVSQNPRHKITKRGQNVTFRCDPISEHNRLYWYRQTLGQGPEFLTYFQNEAQLEKSRLLSDRFSAERPKGSFSTLEIQRTEQGDSAMYLCASSLGHPYEQYFGPGTRLTVT.

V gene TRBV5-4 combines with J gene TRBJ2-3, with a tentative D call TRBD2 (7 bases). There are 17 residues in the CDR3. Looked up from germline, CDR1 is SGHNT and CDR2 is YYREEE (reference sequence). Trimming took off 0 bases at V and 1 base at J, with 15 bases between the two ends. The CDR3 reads CASSLELAGAGTDTQYF. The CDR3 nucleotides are TGTGCCAGCAGCTTGGAGCTGGCGGGGGCTGGCACAGATACGCAGTATTTT.

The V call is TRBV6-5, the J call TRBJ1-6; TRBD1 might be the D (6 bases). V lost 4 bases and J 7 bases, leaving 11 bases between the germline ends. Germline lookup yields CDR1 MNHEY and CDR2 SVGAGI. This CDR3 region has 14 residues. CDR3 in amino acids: CASSWRTVNSPLHF. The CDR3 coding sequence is TGTGCCAGCAGTTGGAGGACAGTGAATTCACCCCTCCACTTT.

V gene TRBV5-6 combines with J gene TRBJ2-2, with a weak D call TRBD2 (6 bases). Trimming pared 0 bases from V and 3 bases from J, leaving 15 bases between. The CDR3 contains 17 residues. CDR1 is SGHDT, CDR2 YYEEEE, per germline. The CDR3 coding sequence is TGTGCCAGCAGCTTGGCAGGGTCAGGAGGGTACACCGGGGAGCTGTTTTTT. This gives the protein CASSLAGSGGYTGELFF.

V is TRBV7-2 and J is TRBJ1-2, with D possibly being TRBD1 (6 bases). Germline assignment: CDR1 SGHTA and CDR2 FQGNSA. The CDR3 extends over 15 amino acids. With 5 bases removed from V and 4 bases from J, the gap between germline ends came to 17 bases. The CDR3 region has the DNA TGTGCCAGCAGCAGGTACACCGGGACAACCTATGGCTACACCTTC. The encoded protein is CASSRYTGTTYGYTF.

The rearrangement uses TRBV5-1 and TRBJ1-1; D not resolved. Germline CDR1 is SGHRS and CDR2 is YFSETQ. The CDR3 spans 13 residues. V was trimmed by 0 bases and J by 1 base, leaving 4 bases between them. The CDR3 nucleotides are TGCGCCAGCAGCTTGGGGCGGAACACTGAAGCTTTCTTT. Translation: CASSLGRNTEAFF.

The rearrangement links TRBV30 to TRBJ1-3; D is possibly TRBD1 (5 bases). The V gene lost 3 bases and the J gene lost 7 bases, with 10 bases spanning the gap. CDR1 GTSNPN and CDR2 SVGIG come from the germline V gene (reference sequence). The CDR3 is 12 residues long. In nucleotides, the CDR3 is TGTGCCTGGAGGCCGAGACAGAACACCATATATTTT. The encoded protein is CAWRPRQNTIYF.

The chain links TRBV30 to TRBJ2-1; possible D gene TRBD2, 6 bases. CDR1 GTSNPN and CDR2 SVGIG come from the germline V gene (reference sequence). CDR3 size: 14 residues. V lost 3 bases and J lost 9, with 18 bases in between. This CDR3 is CAWRSRAGRIEQFF. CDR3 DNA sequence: TGTGCCTGGAGATCGAGGGCGGGGCGTATTGAGCAGTTCTTC.